This T cell receptor beta chain was found in a study of naive and memory T cell subsets. After CD4 positive bead selection, the CD4-negative fraction gave CD8 T cells. Four subsets defined by CD45RA and CD27 were sorted after CD3, CD4, CD8 and live/dead staining. The V and J ends lost 2 bases and 2 bases respectively, with 12 bases between them. Germline CDR1 reads MNHEY; CDR2 reads SVGAGI. This CDR3 contains 15 residues. Two oligonucleotides, mixed equimolar, formed the beta constant-region primer covering TRBC1 and TRBC2. Nested alpha and beta constant-region primers with the SP2 primer drove four PCR rounds on ligated cDNA. TCRdb independently ran MiXCR on the UMI-ligation and nested PCR reads; one entry per CDR3 protein. Of around 100,000 distinct CDR3 sequences in the sample, roughly 15% were seen once. As regards this clonotype: Its antigen remains unknown.

Points from the study as a whole: In CD4 and CD8 cells, diversity dropped from naive through EMRA. A clonotype means one alpha or beta sequence, not an alpha/beta pair. Naive repertoires, especially CD8, held a few larger clonotypes, possibly memory cells re-expressing CD45RA.

V and J are TRBV6-5 and TRBJ1-1; possible D gene TRBD1, 6 bases. The receptor's source is a human donor in good health. The sample taken for sequencing was naive CD8+ T cells from blood. The CDR3: CASSYLAGANTEAFF. CDR3 DNA: TGTGCCAGCAGTTACCTAGCAGGGGCCAACACTGAAGCTTTCTTT.